This T cell receptor (beta chain) originates from a study of OX40 agonist ivuxolimab in advanced cancers. On the study more broadly: Ivuxolimab, an antibody acting as an agonist of OX40 (CD134), was used to treat patients.

The repertoire was sequenced with immunoSEQ multiplex PCR; TCRdb's copy has only in-frame clones and lacks some. The table has roughly 67,000 clones, approximately 80% seen once; the top ten hold 4.5% to 6%. Study-level points and caveats: In the 0.1 to 3.0 mg/kg range, CD4+ and CD8+ blood T cells had expanded clonally by week 6.

CDR1 is SQVTM, CDR2 ANQGSEA, per germline. The length of the CDR3 is 13 residues. V shed 4 bases and J shed 1 base, with 11 bases lying between them. This clone appeared once. Its antigen is not identified. The material sequenced was CD4+ or CD8+ T cells sorted from blood, taken in a trial of the OX40 agonist ivuxolimab. The chain combines TRBV29-1 with TRBJ2-7, with D perhaps matching TRBD2 (6 bases). The sequence came from an adult with an advanced solid tumor such as melanoma, head and neck, liver or kidney cancer. CDR3 protein: CSVGLGMSYEQYF. The DNA for the CDR3 is TGCAGCGTTGGACTAGGTATGTCCTACGAGCAGTACTTC.